Sequencing of this T cell receptor (beta chain) was carried out in a study of shared clonotypes between healthy human individuals. Study observations and caveats: The study's rarefaction showed incomplete sorted-subset sequencing despite large depth.

Profiled with immunoSEQ multiplex PCR; TCRdb holds only in-frame clones, not every one. The table has 2,500,000 or so clones, roughly 92% seen once; the top ten hold around 0.35%. Comment on this clone: Antigen specificity is unknown.

Looked up from germline, CDR1 is SGHTA and CDR2 is FQGNSA. The CDR3 has 13 residues. With 5 bases removed from V and 8 bases from J, the gap between germline ends came to 13 bases. The TCR sequence derives from a man younger than 35 in good health. Some clones in this sample may be carry-over from other donors' samples. The V gene is TRBV7-2, the J gene TRBJ2-1, with a possible D match to TRBD1 (5 bases). The sample consisted of naive CD4+ T cells from PBMCs. Subset defined: CD45RA+ positively selected. CDR3 DNA sequence: TGTGCCAGCAGCCAGGGCCCAGAGGATGAGCAGTTCTTC. As protein: CASSQGPEDEQFF. Looking up the rest from reference TRBV7-2 and TRBJ2-1 gives the full variable domain: GAGVSQSPSNKVTEKGKDVELRCDPISGHTALYWYRQSLGQGLEFLIYFQGNSAPDKSGLPSDRFSAERTGGSVSTLTIQRTQQEDSAVYLCASSQGPEDEQFFGPGTRLTVL.